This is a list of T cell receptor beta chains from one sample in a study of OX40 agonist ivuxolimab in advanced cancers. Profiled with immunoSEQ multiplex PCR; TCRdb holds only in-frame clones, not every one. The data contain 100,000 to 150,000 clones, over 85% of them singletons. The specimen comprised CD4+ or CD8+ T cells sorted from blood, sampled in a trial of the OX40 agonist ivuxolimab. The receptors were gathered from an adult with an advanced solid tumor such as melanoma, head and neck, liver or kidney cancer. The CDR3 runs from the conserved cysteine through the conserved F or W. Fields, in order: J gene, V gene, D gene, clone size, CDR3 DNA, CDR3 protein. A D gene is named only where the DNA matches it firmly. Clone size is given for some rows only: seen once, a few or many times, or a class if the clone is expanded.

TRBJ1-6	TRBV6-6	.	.	TGTGCCATCGCCGGGACAACAAATTCACCCCTCCACTTT	CAIAGTTNSPLHF
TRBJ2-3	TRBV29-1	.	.	TGCAGCGTTGATGGAGGGAACACAGATACGCAGTATTTT	CSVDGGNTDTQYF
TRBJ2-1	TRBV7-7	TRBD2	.	TGTGCCAGCAGCTTAGATGGCGGGAGGGGTAATGAGCAGTTCTTC	CASSLDGGRGNEQFF
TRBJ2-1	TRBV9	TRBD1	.	TGTGCCAGCAGCGTAGGTGGGACAGGGGTCCATGAGCAGTTCTTC	CASSVGGTGVHEQFF
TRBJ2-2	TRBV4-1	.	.	TGCGCCAGCAGCTTAGAATCCGGGACAACGAACACCGGGGAGCTGTTTTTT	CASSLESGTTNTGELFF
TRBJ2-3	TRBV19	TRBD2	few	TGTGCCAGTAGTATAGAAAAACTAGCGGGGAGCACAGATACGCAGTATTTT	CASSIEKLAGSTDTQYF
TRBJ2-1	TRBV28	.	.	TGTGCCAGCAGCTCTTGGGTAGCGGACTCCTACAATGAGCAGTTCTTC	CASSSWVADSYNEQFF
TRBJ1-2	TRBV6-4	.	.	TGTGCCAGCAGCCAGGACAGAAACTATGGCTACACCTTC	CASSQDRNYGYTF
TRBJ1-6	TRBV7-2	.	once	TGTGCCAGCAGCCCTGACCATGGGAATTCACCCCTCCACTTT	CASSPDHGNSPLHF
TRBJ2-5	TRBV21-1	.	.	TGTGCCAGCAGCTCGCATAAAACGGGTTTCGGGGAGACCCAGTACTTC	CASSSHKTGFGETQYF
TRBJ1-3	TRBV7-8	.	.	TGTGCCAGCAGCCCCCCCGCAGGGCTACTCTCTGGAAACACCATATATTTT	CASSPPAGLLSGNTIYF
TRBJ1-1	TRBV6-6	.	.	TGTGCCAGCAGTTTAGGGGTGGGGAACACTGAAGCTTTCTTT	CASSLGVGNTEAFF
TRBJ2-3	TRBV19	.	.	TGTGCCAGTGAGATGCGCTATACGCAGTATTTT	CASEMRYTQYF
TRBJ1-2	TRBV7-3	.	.	TGTGCCAGCAGCTCCCAGATTAACTATGGCTACACCTTC	CASSSQINYGYTF
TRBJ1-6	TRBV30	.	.	TGTGCCTGGACCAGGACGGACAAGATAGATTCACCCCTCCACTTT	CAWTRTDKIDSPLHF
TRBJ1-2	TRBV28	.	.	TGTGCCAGCAGTTTTTGGGGGCGGGAGAACTATGGCTACACCTTC	CASSFWGRENYGYTF
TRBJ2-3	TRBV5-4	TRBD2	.	TGTGCCAGCAGCCCCGGGACTAGCGCACCTAGCACAGATACGCAGTATTTT	CASSPGTSAPSTDTQYF
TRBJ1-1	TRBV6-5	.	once	TGTGCCAGCAGTTCCGGAAGCACTGAAGCTTTCTTT	CASSSGSTEAFF
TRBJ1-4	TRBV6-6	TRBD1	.	TGTGCCAGCAGTCCTTCGGGACAGGGCGAAAAACTGTTTTTT	CASSPSGQGEKLFF
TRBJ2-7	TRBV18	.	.	TGTGCCAGCTCACCACCAGCCAGGAGCTCCTACGAGCAGTACTTC	CASSPPARSSYEQYF
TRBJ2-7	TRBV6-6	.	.	TGTGCCAGCAGTTACGGGCAGGGTCCAAACGAGCAGTACTTC	CASSYGQGPNEQYF
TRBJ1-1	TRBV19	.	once	TGTGCCAGTCACGCATCCGGGCAGGGTGGATTGGATGCTTTCTTT	CASHASGQGGLDAFF
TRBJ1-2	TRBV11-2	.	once	TGTGCCAGCAGACTTTCGGCGGATTCCAACTATGGCTACACCTTC	CASRLSADSNYGYTF